Presented here are 3 T cell receptor beta chains from one specimen sequenced in a study of shared clonotypes between healthy human individuals. TCRdb's table, derived via immunoSEQ multiplex PCR, lists solely in-frame clones and lacks some. The repertoire consists of about 460,000 clones, with approximately 71% occurring once and the leading ten covering around 11%. Input material: PBMCs. These TCRs come from a woman in her thirties or forties in good health. Some clones in this sample may be carry-over from other donors' samples.

V is TRBV5-1 and J is TRBJ2-5; D possibly corresponds to TRBD2 (6 bases). With 4 bases removed from V and 4 bases from J, the gap between germline ends came to 8 bases. The CDR3 length is 12 residues. Germline assignment: CDR1 SGHRS and CDR2 YFSETQ. CDR3 nucleotide sequence: TGCGCCAGCAGCGGGGACTTAGAGACCCAGTACTTC. This codes for CASSGDLETQYF.

The chain employs TRBV4-3 and TRBJ1-1, with a weak D call TRBD1 (5 bases). Germline V gives CDR1 LGHNA, CDR2 YSLEER. Trimming removed 1 base from V and 5 bases from J, with 14 bases in between. This CDR3 region has 15 residues. The CDR3 DNA follows: TGCGCCAGCAGCCAAGTCGGGGCCTCGGGGACTGAAGCTTTCTTT. Amino acids: CASSQVGASGTEAFF.

This clone was detected only once. J is TRBJ2-7 and V is TRBV5-1, with 8 positions matching TRBD1. Germline values: CDR1 SGHRS, CDR2 YFSETQ. The CDR3 loop spans 15 amino acids. The ends lost 4 bases at V and 6 bases at J; junction bases unmatched: 12. This CDR3 reads CASSPAGTGDLEQYF. As DNA, the CDR3 is TGCGCCAGCAGCCCCGCCGGGACAGGCGATCTCGAGCAGTACTTC.